The present T cell receptor (beta chain) was sequenced within a study of blood T cell repertoires in COVID-19. Study details: PBMCs, B-cell-depleted T cells, or T cells provided the cDNA or gDNA that made up the material.

As originally analysed: Using reference gene primer amplification, nucleated cell counts were estimated. Some clones are missing from TCRdb's copy, which holds only in-frame ones; the method was immunoSEQ multiplex PCR. V and J calls and clone size are copied from that table; D and trimming were computed from the DNA. The sample has about 230,000 clones; over 80% are singletons. Germline V CDR1 and CDR2: MDHEN, SYDVKM. V was trimmed by 3 bases and J by 0 bases, leaving 12 bases between them. CDR3 length equals 16 residues. Sequenced input: peripheral blood. The chain uses TRBV28 and TRBJ1-3, with no clear D. This sequence was found in a woman in her seventies with active or convalescent COVID-19. The CDR3 DNA sequence: TGTGCCAGCAGTTTCGACTCTACCCACTCTGGAAACACCATATATTTT. It codes for CASSFDSTHSGNTIYF.